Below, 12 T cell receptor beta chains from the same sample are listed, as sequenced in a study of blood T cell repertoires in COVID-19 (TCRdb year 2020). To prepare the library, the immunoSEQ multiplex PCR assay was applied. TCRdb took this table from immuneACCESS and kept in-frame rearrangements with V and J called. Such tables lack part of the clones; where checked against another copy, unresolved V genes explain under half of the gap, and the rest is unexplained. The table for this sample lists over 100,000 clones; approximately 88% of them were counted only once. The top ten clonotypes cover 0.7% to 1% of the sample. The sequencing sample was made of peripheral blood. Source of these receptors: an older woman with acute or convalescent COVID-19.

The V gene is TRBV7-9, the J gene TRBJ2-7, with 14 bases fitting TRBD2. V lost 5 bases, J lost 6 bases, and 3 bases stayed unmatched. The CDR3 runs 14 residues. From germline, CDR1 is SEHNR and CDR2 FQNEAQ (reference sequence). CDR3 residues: CASSLGLAGGEQYF. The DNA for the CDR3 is TGTGCCAGCAGCCTTGGACTAGCGGGAGGCGAGCAGTACTTC. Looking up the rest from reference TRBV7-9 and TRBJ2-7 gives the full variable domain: DTGVSQNPRHKITKRGQNVTFRCDPISEHNRLYWYRQTLGQGPEFLTYFQNEAQLEKSRLLSDRFSAERPKGSFSTLEIQRTEQGDSAMYLCASSLGLAGGEQYFGPGTRLTVT.

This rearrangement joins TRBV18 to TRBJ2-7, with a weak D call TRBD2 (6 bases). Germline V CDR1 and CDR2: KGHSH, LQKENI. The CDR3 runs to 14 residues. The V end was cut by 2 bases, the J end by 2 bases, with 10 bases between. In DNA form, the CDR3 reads TGTGCCAGCTCACCAGGGCGGGACCCCTACGAGCAGTACTTC. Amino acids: CASSPGRDPYEQYF.

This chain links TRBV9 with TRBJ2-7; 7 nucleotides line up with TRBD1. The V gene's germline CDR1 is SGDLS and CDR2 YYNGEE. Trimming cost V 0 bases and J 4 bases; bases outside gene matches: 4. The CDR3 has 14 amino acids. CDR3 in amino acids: CASSVGGQQYEQYF. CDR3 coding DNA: TGTGCCAGCAGCGTAGGGGGACAGCAATACGAGCAGTACTTC.

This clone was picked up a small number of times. The CDR3 sequence is CASSGERIQYF. The CDR3 region has the DNA TGTGCCAGCAGTGGGGAGCGAATTCAGTACTTC. This chain links TRBV12-3 or TRBV12-4 with TRBJ2-4; D is possibly TRBD2 (5 bases). Trimming shortened V by 5 bases and J by 10 bases, and 9 bases separated the two germline ends. The CDR3 extends over 11 amino acids.

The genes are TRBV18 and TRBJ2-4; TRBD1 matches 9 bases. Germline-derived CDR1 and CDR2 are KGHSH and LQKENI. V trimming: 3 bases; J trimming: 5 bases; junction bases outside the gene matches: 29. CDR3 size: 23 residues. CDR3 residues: CASSPRLTGGKKNRPEVENIQYF. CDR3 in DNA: TGTGCCAGCTCACCTCGATTAACAGGGGGCAAGAAAAATAGGCCAGAGGTGGAAAACATTCAGTACTTC.

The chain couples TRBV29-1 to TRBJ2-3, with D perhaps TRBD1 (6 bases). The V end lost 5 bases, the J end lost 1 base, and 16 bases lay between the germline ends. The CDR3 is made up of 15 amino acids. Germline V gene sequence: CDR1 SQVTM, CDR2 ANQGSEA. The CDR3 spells CSVTVKDRRTDTQYF. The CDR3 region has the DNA TGCAGCGTTACCGTCAAGGACAGACGCACAGATACGCAGTATTTT.

The CDR3 protein is CASSFGDSTNEKLFF. The CDR3 DNA reads as TGTGCCAGCAGCTTTGGGGACTCAACTAATGAAAAACTGTTTTTT. This chain uses TRBV11-2 with TRBJ1-4; TRBD1 is a possible D gene (5 bases). The CDR3 is 15 amino acids. Germline CDR1 SGHAT, CDR2 FQNNGV. Trimming shortened V by 3 bases and J by 0 bases, and 8 bases separated the two germline ends.

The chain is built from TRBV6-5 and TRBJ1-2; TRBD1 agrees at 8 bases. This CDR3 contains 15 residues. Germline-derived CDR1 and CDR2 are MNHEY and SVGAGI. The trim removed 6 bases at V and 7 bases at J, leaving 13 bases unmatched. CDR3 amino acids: CASSPTRTGQGGYTF. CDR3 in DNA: TGTGCCAGCAGCCCAACGAGGACAGGGCAGGGTGGCTACACCTTC.

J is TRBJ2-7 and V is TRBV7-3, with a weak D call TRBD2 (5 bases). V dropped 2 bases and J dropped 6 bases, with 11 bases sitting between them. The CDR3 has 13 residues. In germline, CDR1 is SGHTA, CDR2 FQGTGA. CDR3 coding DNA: TGTGCCAGCAGCTTAGGGAAGGACTTCGAGCAGTACTTC. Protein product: CASSLGKDFEQYF. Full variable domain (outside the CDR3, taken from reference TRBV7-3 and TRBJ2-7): GAGVSQTPSNKVTEKGKYVELRCDPISGHTALYWYRQSLGQGPEFLIYFQGTGAADDSGLPNDRFFAVRPEGSVSTLKIQRTERGDSAVYLCASSLGKDFEQYFGPGTRLTVT.

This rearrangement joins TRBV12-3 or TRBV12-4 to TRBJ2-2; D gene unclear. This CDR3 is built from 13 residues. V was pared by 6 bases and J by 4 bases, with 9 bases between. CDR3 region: CASSVRSTGELFF. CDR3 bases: TGTGCCAGCAGCGTGAGGTCCACCGGGGAGCTGTTTTTT.

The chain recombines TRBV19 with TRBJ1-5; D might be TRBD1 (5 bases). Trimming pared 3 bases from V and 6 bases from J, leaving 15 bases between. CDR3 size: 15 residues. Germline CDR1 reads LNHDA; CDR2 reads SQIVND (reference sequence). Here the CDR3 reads CASSMGQPGRQPQHF. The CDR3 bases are TGTGCCAGTAGTATGGGGCAGCCTGGGCGTCAGCCCCAGCATTTT.

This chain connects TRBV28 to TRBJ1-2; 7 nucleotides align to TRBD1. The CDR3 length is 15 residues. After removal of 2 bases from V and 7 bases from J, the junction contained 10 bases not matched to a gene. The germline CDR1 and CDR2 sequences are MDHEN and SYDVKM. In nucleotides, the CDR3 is TGTGCCAGCAGTTTAGGGGGCCAGGGGGGCGGTGGCTACACCTTC. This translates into CASSLGGQGGGGYTF.